What follows are 25 T cell receptor beta chains derived from one specimen sequenced in a study of T cell responses to AZD1222 COVID-19 vaccine. Clones were read by immunoSEQ multiplex PCR, and TCRdb kept only the in-frame ones, dropping some. This table has about 100,000 clones, around 87% appearing once. This sample comprised peripheral blood, obtained on day 0 of MenACWY control vaccination. These receptors came from an adult in good health.

This chain connects TRBV3-1 (or the pseudogene TRBV3-2) to TRBJ2-3; D ambiguous. In germline, CDR1 is LGHDT, CDR2 YNNKEL (reference sequence). V shed 0 bases and J shed 6 bases, with 10 bases lying between them. The CDR3 is made up of 14 amino acids. CDR3 bases: TGTGCCAGCAGCCAAGATCGCGTTACGGATACGCAGTATTTT. This encodes CASSQDRVTDTQYF.

The rearrangement uses TRBV3-1 (or the pseudogene TRBV3-2) and TRBJ2-1; 10 bases agree with TRBD2. This CDR3 region has 15 residues. With V trimmed by 0 bases and J by 5 bases, 1 base remained unmatched. Germline V lookup: CDR1 LGHDT, CDR2 YNNKEL (reference sequence). CDR3 in DNA: TGTGCCAGCAGCCAAGAGGGACTAGCGAACAATGAGCAGTTCTTC. This translates into CASSQEGLANNEQFF.

The genes are TRBV7-2 and TRBJ1-4; tentative D call: TRBD1 (6 bases). From germline, CDR1 is SGHTA and CDR2 FQGNSA. Trimming took off 6 bases at V and 0 bases at J, with 17 bases between the two ends. This CDR3 has 17 residues. The DNA for the CDR3 is TGTGCCAGCAGTCTCGACTCGGACAGTTCAACTAATGAAAAACTGTTTTTT. Protein: CASSLDSDSSTNEKLFF.

This chain uses TRBV5-5 with TRBJ2-5; D remains unclear. This CDR3 is 13 amino acids long. Germline assignment: CDR1 SGHKS and CDR2 YYEKEE (reference sequence). V gave up 1 base and J gave up 4 bases, with 8 bases separating them. CDR3 residues: CASSLIPGETQYF. The CDR3 region has the DNA TGTGCCAGCAGCTTGATTCCGGGAGAGACCCAGTACTTC.

This clone came up a few times. The V gene is TRBV7-2, the J gene TRBJ2-3; no clear D gene. Trimming removed 4 bases at V and 2 bases at J, with 10 bases between. The CDR3 is 14 residues long. The germline CDR1 and CDR2 sequences are SGHTA and FQGNSA. The CDR3 DNA sequence: TGTGCCAGCAGCTCCGGACCAAACACAGATACGCAGTATTTT. Translation gives CASSSGPNTDTQYF.

The V gene is TRBV19, the J gene TRBJ1-2, with D unclear. The CDR3 totals 13 residues. Germline V gene data show CDR1 as LNHDA and CDR2 as SQIVND (reference sequence). V gave up 1 base and J gave up 7 bases, with 10 bases separating them. The CDR3 protein is CASSIGVNFGYTF. CDR3 bases: TGTGCCAGTAGTATAGGAGTTAATTTTGGCTACACCTTC. Supplemented by reference TRBV19 and TRBJ1-2, the full variable domain reads DGGITQSPKYLFRKEGQNVTLSCEQNLNHDAMYWYRQDPGQGLRLIYYSQIVNDFQKGDIAEGYSVSREKKESFPLTVTSAQKNPTAFYLCASSIGVNFGYTFGSGTRLTVV.

This clone was seen once. The V call is TRBV9, the J call TRBJ1-6; no firm D call. The CDR3 covers 15 residues. The germline V gene has CDR1 SGDLS and CDR2 YYNGEE. V lost 0 bases to trimming and J lost 8 bases, with 12 bases between them. CDR3 coding DNA: TGTGCCAGCAGCGTAGTTGTGGGCCCCGATTCACCCCTCCACTTT. Its protein is CASSVVVGPDSPLHF. Supplemented by reference TRBV9 and TRBJ1-6, the full variable domain reads DSGVTQTPKHLITATGQRVTLRCSPRSGDLSVYWYQQSLDQGLQFLIQYYNGEERAKGNILERFSAQQFPDLHSELNLSSLELGDSALYFCASSVVVGPDSPLHFGNGTRLTVT.

This chain connects TRBV6-2 or TRBV6-3 to TRBJ2-2; 10 nucleotides line up with TRBD2. V was clipped by 7 bases and J by 7 bases; unmatched bases: 9. CDR1 is MNHEY, CDR2 SVGEGT, per germline. This CDR3 has 15 amino acids. The CDR3 reads CASNPPGLASGELFF. CDR3 in DNA: TGTGCCAGCAACCCCCCGGGACTAGCGAGCGGGGAGCTGTTTTTT.

This chain joins TRBV21-1 and TRBJ2-2; the table's TRBD2 call for D was not verified on the DNA. TRBV21-1 is an annotated pseudogene. There are 18 residues in the CDR3. CDR3 nucleotides: TGTGCCACCAATGGGGTAGGGAGGGGCCGCGCGAACACCGGGGAGCTGTTTTTT. Its protein product is CATNGVGRGRANTGELFF.

This sequence joins TRBV12-5 and TRBJ1-5; a weak D match, TRBD1 (6 bases). The germline gives CDR1 LGHNT, CDR2 FRNRAP. Deletions cut 1 base from V and 4 bases from J, with 17 bases between. The CDR3 is 17 residues long. CDR3 sequence: CASGLGGHPLGNQPQHF. The CDR3 nucleotides are TGTGCTAGTGGTTTGGGGGGACACCCCCTAGGGAATCAGCCCCAGCATTTT.

The gene calls are TRBV6-2 or TRBV6-3 and TRBJ2-1; D gene unclear. The CDR3 has 12 amino acids. V dropped 1 base and J dropped 5 bases, with 3 bases sitting between them. Germline values: CDR1 MNHEY, CDR2 SVGEGT. DNA of the CDR3: TGTGCCAGCAGTTACTTCGACAATGAGCAGTTCTTC. Translated, it gives CASSYFDNEQFF.

As for this clone: An end of the junction does not agree with germline; a read error may underlie this. This chain uses TRBV7-7 with TRBJ2-2, with D perhaps being TRBD1 or TRBD2 (5 bases each). The length of the CDR3 is 16 residues. Germline CDR1 is SSHAT and CDR2 is FNYEAQ (reference sequence). This CDR3 is CASSPHRDLFTGELFF. CDR3 nucleotide sequence: TGTGCTAGCAGCCCACACCGGGACCTCTTCACCGGGGAGCTGTTTTTT. The full variable domain, its missing parts supplied by reference TRBV7-7 and TRBJ2-2, is GAGVSQSPRYKVTKRGQDVTLRCDPISSHATLYWYQQALGQGPEFLTYFNYEAQPDKSGLPSDRFSAERPEGSISTLTIQRTEQRDSAMYRCASSPHRDLFTGELFFGEGSRLTVL.

CDR3 in DNA: TGCAGCGTTGAATCCAGGGGGGACGGGGAGCTGTTTTTT. Translation gives CSVESRGDGELFF. The chain has TRBV29-1 and TRBJ2-2; D is possibly TRBD1 (7 bases). Germline values: CDR1 SQVTM, CDR2 ANQGSEA. The CDR3 sequence is 13 residues long. V shed 2 bases and J shed 7 bases, with 11 bases lying between them.

This clone has just a few counts. J is TRBJ1-3 and V is TRBV5-1; TRBD1 is a possible D gene (6 bases). CDR3 size: 14 residues. V shed 1 base and J shed 4 bases, with 9 bases lying between them. Germline CDR1 SGHRS, CDR2 YFSETQ. The CDR3 reads CASSLFGGGNTIYF. The CDR3 nucleotides read TGCGCCAGCAGCTTGTTTGGGGGCGGAAACACCATATATTTT.

This clone was seen just once. The CDR3 loop is CAISELGDRPNTEAFF. The CDR3 bases are TGTGCCATCAGTGAGTTGGGGGACAGACCTAACACTGAAGCTTTCTTT. The rearrangement links TRBV10-3 to TRBJ1-1; 7 bases agree with TRBD1. In germline, CDR1 is ENHRY, CDR2 SYGVKD. V lost 1 base and J lost 2; bases outside the gene matches: 7. The CDR3 is made up of 16 amino acids.

This clone showed up many times. This rearrangement joins TRBV28 to TRBJ2-1; TRBD1 matches 7 bases. The germline V gene has CDR1 MDHEN and CDR2 SYDVKM. This CDR3 has 15 amino acids. After removal of 5 bases from V and 3 bases from J, the junction contained 7 bases not matched to a gene. The CDR3 is CASSPRTGRYNEQFF. DNA for the CDR3: TGTGCCAGCAGTCCAAGGACAGGCCGCTACAATGAGCAGTTCTTC.

The chain uses TRBV29-1 and TRBJ2-2; TRBD1 matches 9 bases. Germline CDR1 is SQVTM and CDR2 is ANQGSEA. Unmatched junction bases numbered 9, after V lost 6 bases and J lost 4 bases. The CDR3 loop spans 15 amino acids. In DNA form, the CDR3 reads TGCAGCGTGGCCCGGACAGGGGTCGGCACCGGGGAGCTGTTTTTT. Protein: CSVARTGVGTGELFF.

The chain couples TRBV4-3 to TRBJ2-7; D gene uncertain. Trimming pared 0 bases from V and 7 bases from J, leaving 19 bases between. Germline V gene sequence: CDR1 LGHNA, CDR2 YSLEER. This CDR3 has 16 residues. The CDR3 bases are TGCGCCAGCAGCCAAGACCCCGTGGGCTACCCTAAGGAGCAGTACTTC. It yields the protein CASSQDPVGYPKEQYF.

Ten or more counts support this clone. The genes are TRBV4-2 and TRBJ1-3; D call uncertain. In germline, CDR1 is LGHNA, CDR2 YNFKEQ. The CDR3 runs 16 residues. V lost 1 base to trimming and J lost 0 bases, with 10 bases between them. In DNA form, the CDR3 reads TGTGCCAGCAGCCAAGGCCTGGTTGGCTCTGGAAACACCATATATTTT. Encoded protein: CASSQGLVGSGNTIYF.

To note about this clone: The sample contains more than one DNA sequence encoding this CDR3. This chain links TRBV3-1 (or the pseudogene TRBV3-2) with TRBJ1-5, with TRBD1 matching over 7 bases. J was trimmed by 4 bases and V by 0 bases; bases with no gene match: 3. The CDR3 runs to 15 residues. Germline V gives CDR1 LGHDT, CDR2 YNNKEL (reference sequence). CDR3 sequence: CASSQDTTGNQPQHF. The DNA of the CDR3 is TGTGCCAGCAGCCAAGATACGACAGGGAATCAGCCCCAGCATTTT.

CDR3 loop: CASRRDAEAFF. In DNA, the CDR3 is TGTGCCAGCCGGAGGGACGCTGAAGCTTTCTTT. This chain connects TRBV6-5 to TRBJ1-1; D is possibly TRBD1 (5 bases). The germline CDR1 and CDR2 sequences are MNHEY and SVGAGI. There are 11 residues in the CDR3. V was pared by 8 bases and J by 6 bases, with 10 bases between.

CDR3 DNA sequence: TGTGCCAGCAGCCAAGAGGCTGGAAACACCATATATTTT. Its protein is CASSQEAGNTIYF. The chain is built from TRBV3-1 (or the pseudogene TRBV3-2) and TRBJ1-3; D unresolved. Germline V lookup: CDR1 LGHDT, CDR2 YNNKEL (reference sequence). The CDR3 spans 13 residues. V was cut by 0 bases and J by 2 bases, with 2 bases left in between.

The rearrangement uses TRBV30 and TRBJ2-1; 7 bases align to TRBD2. V trimming: 1 base; J trimming: 4 bases; junction bases outside the gene matches: 7. The V gene's germline CDR1 is GTSNPN and CDR2 SVGIG (reference sequence). The CDR3 has 15 amino acids. The CDR3 spells CAWSASGARYNEQFF. CDR3 sequence (DNA): TGTGCCTGGAGTGCCAGCGGGGCCCGTTACAATGAGCAGTTCTTC.

The count of this clone is one. The rearrangement links TRBV11-2 to TRBJ2-3; D is ambiguous. The CDR3 runs to 12 residues. Germline lookup yields CDR1 SGHAT and CDR2 FQNNGV. V was pared by 4 bases and J by 4 bases, with 6 bases between. The CDR3 protein is CASSSNADTQYF. DNA for the CDR3: TGTGCCAGCAGCTCCAACGCAGATACGCAGTATTTT.

The chain employs TRBV5-6 and TRBJ1-5; D unresolved. CDR1 is SGHDT, CDR2 YYEEEE, per germline. CDR3 length: 15 amino acids. V was pared by 0 bases and J by 10 bases, with 17 bases between. This chain's CDR3 is CASSLGGQMYEPQHF. CDR3 nucleotide sequence: TGTGCCAGCAGCTTGGGTGGGCAGATGTATGAACCCCAGCATTTT.